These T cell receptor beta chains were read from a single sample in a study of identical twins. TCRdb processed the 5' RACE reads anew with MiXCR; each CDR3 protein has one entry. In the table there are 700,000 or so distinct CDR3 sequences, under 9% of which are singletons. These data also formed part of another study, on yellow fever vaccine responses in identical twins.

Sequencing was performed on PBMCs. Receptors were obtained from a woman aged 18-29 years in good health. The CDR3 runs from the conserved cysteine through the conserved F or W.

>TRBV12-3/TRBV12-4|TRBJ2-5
CASSSIQGAGETQYF
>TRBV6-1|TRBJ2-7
CASSKTRAGSGNEQYF
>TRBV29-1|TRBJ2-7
CSVELGAGYEQYF
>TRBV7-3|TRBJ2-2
CASSLKSAGTGNTGELFF
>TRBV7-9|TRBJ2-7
CASSPRGPEDVWEQYF
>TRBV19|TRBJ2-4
CACPVWGTENIQYF
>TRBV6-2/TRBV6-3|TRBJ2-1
CASSYVGTGALEQFF
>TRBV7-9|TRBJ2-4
CASSQEQGAEYF
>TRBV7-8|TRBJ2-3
CASSLNDRGISTDTQYF
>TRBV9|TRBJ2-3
CASSVGAARTDTQYF
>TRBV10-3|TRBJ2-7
CAIMGSGHEQYF
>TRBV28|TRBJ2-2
CASRGRVQTGELFF
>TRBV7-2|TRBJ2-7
CASSKTVGQGTYEQYF
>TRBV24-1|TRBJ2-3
CATSGTEDTQYF
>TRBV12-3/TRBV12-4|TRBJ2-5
CASSFRGTETQYF
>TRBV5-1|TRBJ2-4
CASSDLQGVQNIQYF
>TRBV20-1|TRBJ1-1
CSAEKGAFF